A single count supports the clone carrying this TCR beta chain. V was trimmed by 8 bases and J by 0 bases, leaving 11 bases between them. Per germline, CDR1 MDHEN and CDR2 SYDVKM. The CDR3 extends over 14 amino acids. The sample originates from a study of blood T cell repertoires in COVID-19. The assay was immunoSEQ multiplex PCR, and TCRdb's table has in-frame clones only and misses some. The table includes roughly 70,000 clones, about nine tenths detected once. The sequenced sample was peripheral blood. The rearrangement uses TRBV28 and TRBJ2-1; TRBD1 is a possible D gene (5 bases). The receptor was derived from a man in his fifties with acute or convalescent COVID-19. For the CDR3, the DNA is TGTGCCAGCTTGGACGACAGCTCCTACAATGAGCAGTTCTTC. It specifies CASLDDSSYNEQFF.